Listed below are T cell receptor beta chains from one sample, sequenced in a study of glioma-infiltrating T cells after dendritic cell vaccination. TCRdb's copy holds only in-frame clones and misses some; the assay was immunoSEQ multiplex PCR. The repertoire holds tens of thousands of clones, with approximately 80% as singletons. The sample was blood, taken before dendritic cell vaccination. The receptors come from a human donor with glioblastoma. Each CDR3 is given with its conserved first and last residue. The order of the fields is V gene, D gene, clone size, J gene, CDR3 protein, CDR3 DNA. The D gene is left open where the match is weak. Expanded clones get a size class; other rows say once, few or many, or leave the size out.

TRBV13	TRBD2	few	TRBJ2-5	CASSWGEGMETQYF	TGTGCCAGCAGCTGGGGGGAGGGGATGGAGACCCAGTACTTC
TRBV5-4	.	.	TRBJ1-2	CASSLVQGNYGYTF	TGTGCCAGCAGCTTGGTCCAGGGGAACTATGGCTACACCTTC
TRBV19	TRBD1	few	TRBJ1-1	CASSIGTGMGTEAFF	TGTGCCAGTAGTATAGGGACAGGGATGGGGACTGAAGCTTTCTTT
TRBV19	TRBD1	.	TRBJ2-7	CASMGTGYSYEQYF	TGTGCCAGTATGGGGACAGGGTATTCCTACGAGCAGTACTTC
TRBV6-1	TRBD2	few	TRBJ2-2	CASSEEAGGPRELFF	TGTGCCAGCAGTGAAGAGGCGGGGGGGCCAAGGGAGCTGTTTTTT
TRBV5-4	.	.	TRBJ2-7	CASRDSSYEQYF	TGTGCCAGCAGGGACAGCTCCTACGAGCAGTACTTC
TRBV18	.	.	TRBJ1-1	CASSQGEDTEAFF	TGTGCCAGCTCACAGGGAGAGGACACTGAAGCTTTCTTT
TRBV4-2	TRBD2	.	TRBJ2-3	CASSQELAGGASGTQYF	TGTGCCAGCAGCCAAGAGCTAGCGGGGGGGGCAAGTGGTACGCAGTATTTT
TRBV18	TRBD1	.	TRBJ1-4	CASSPRQGATNEKLFF	TGTGCCAGCTCACCTAGACAGGGGGCAACTAATGAAAAACTGTTTTTT
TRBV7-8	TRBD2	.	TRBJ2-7	CASSLASGKAYEQYF	TGTGCCAGCAGCTTAGCCAGCGGGAAAGCCTACGAGCAGTACTTC
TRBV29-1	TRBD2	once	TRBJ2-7	CSVEGSGYEQYF	TGCAGCGTTGAGGGTAGCGGGTACGAGCAGTACTTC
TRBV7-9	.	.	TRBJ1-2	CASSSWGQYGYTF	TGTGCCAGCAGCTCGTGGGGCCAATATGGCTACACCTTC
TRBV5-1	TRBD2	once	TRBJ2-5	CASSLGASGLQETQYF	TGCGCCAGCAGCTTGGGAGCTAGCGGACTCCAAGAGACCCAGTACTTC
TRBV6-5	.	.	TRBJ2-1	CASKTGGSYNEQFF	TGTGCCAGCAAAACAGGTGGCTCCTACAATGAGCAGTTCTTC
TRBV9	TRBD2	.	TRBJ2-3	CASSPRTSGASTDTQYF	TGTGCCAGCAGCCCAAGGACTAGCGGGGCTAGCACAGATACGCAGTATTTT
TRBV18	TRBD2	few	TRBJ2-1	CASSPNSGGSSYNEQFF	TGTGCCAGCTCACCAAATAGCGGGGGAAGCTCCTACAATGAGCAGTTCTTC
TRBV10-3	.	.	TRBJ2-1	CATGTSILRFF	TGTGCCACCGGAACTAGTATCCTAAGGTTCTTC
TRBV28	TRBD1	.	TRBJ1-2	CATRSGGGYTF	TGTGCCACCAGATCAGGGGGTGGCTACACCTTC
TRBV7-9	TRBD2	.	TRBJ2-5	CASSFHVGTSGSGETQYF	TGTGCCAGCAGCTTCCACGTGGGGACTAGCGGGAGTGGAGAGACCCAGTACTTC
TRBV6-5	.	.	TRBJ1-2	CASSSGTRVDGYTF	TGTGCCAGCAGTTCCGGGACAAGAGTCGATGGCTACACCTTC
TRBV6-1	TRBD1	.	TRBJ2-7	CASRDRQGPYEQYF	TGTGCCAGCAGAGATAGACAGGGTCCCTACGAGCAGTACTTC
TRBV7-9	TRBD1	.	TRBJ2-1	CASSLDRGNEQFF	TGTGCCAGCAGCCTGGACAGGGGAAATGAGCAGTTCTTC
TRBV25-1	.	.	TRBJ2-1	CASSEPLGPGDEQFF	TGTGCCAGCAGTGAACCCCTCGGACCCGGGGATGAGCAGTTCTTC
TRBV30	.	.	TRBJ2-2	CAWSGGFDTGELFF	TGTGCCTGGAGTGGAGGGTTCGACACCGGGGAGCTGTTTTTT
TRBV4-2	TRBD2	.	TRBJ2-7	CASSQDSTSGSLQQYF	TGTGCCAGCAGCCAAGACTCGACTAGCGGGTCTCTCCAGCAGTACTTC
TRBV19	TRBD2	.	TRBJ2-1	CASSIGFRAGEDNEQFF	TGTGCCAGTAGTATAGGATTTCGAGCGGGAGAGGACAATGAGCAGTTCTTC
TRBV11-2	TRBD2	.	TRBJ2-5	CASSDGGVQETQYF	TGTGCCAGCAGCGACGGGGGGGTCCAAGAGACCCAGTACTTC
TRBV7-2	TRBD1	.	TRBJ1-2	CASSNRDSGDGFGYTF	TGTGCCAGCAGCAACCGGGACAGTGGGGACGGTTTTGGCTACACCTTC